This T cell receptor (beta chain) came from a study of long-term antiretroviral therapy in people with HIV. The assay used was immunoSEQ (version v3.0), run at survey level. The protocol was immunoSEQ multiplex PCR, while the TCRdb copy is restricted to in-frame clones and leaves out a portion. Of 10,000 or so clones in the sample, 75% to 90% are singletons; the top ten hold roughly a sixth. After removal of 0 bases from V and 0 bases from J, the junction contained 4 bases not matched to a gene. This CDR3 is built from 16 residues. CDR1 is SGHRS and CDR2 is YFSETQ in the germline V gene. The source of this sequence is a man aged 40-50 years with HIV. The chain carries TRBV5-1 and TRBJ2-3; 7 bases align to TRBD2. The specimen comprised unsorted PBMCs, sampled 0.7 years after starting antiretroviral therapy. The CDR3 protein is CASSLEGLLSTDTQYF. CDR3 nucleotide sequence: TGCGCCAGCAGCTTGGAGGGACTACTAAGCACAGATACGCAGTATTTT.